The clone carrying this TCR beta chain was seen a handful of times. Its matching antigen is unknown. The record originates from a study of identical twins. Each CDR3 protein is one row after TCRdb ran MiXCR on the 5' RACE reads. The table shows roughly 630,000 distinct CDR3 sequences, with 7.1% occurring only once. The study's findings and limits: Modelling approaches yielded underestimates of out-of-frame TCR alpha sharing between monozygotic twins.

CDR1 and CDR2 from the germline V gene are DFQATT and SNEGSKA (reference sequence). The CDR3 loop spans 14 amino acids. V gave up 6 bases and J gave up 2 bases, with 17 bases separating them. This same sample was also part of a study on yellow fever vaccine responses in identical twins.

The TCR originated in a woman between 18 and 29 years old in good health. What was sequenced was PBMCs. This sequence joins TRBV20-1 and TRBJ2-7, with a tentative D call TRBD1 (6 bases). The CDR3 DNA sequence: TGCAGTGCCACGGCGGGCACAGGGACCTACGAGCAGTACTTC. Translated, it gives CSATAGTGTYEQYF.